Presented here are 2 T cell receptor beta chains from one specimen sequenced in a study of T-cell reconstitution after alpha-beta-depleted transplantation in children. This sample's TCRbeta library carried unique molecular identifier barcodes. One entry per CDR3 protein, called by TCRdb with MiXCR from the PCR reads. This table has more than 450,000 distinct CDR3 sequences, around 17% appearing once. Specimen: PBMCs from the stem cell graft donor, collected from the stem cell graft. The source is a human donor who donated a stem cell graft to a child with acute lymphoblastic leukemia.

V usage is TRBV7-9 and J usage is TRBJ2-1; D could derive from TRBD1 or TRBD2 (5 bases each). The germline gives CDR1 SEHNR, CDR2 FQNEAQ (reference sequence). This CDR3 has 15 amino acids. V was cut by 1 base and J by 4 bases, with 11 bases left in between. Here the CDR3 reads CASSLGAREYNEQFF. Written as DNA, the CDR3 is TGTGCCAGCAGCTTAGGGGCCAGGGAGTACAATGAGCAGTTCTTC.

This clonotype was observed a few times. The chain couples TRBV6-1 to TRBJ1-2; D is perhaps TRBD1 (5 bases). Trimming took 1 base from V and 3 from J, leaving 9 bases between them. This CDR3 has 14 amino acids. Germline CDR1 MNHNS, CDR2 SASEGT. In nucleotides, the CDR3 is TGTGCCAGCAGTGAAGTTCAAGGGGACTATGGCTACACCTTC. Translation: CASSEVQGDYGYTF.